Presented here are 13 T cell receptor beta chains from one specimen sequenced in a study of Graves' ophthalmopathy and Graves' hyperthyroidism. The authors amplified TCR beta CDR3 regions, and they did so from RNA transcripts for repertoire sequencing. HTBI primers served in a first-round RT-PCR, which a second-round multiplex PCR followed. TCRdb analysed the multiplex PCR reads with MiXCR anew, one entry per CDR3 protein. The sample yields 300,000 to 500,000 distinct CDR3 sequences, 15% seen once. The sequenced material came from peripheral blood. Receptors were obtained from a woman aged 18-30 years with stable Graves' hyperthyroidism.

This clonotype was observed many times. The J gene is TRBJ2-5, the V gene TRBV13; 7 positions agree with TRBD1. V gave up 5 bases and J gave up 2 bases; unmatched junction bases: 5. Germline CDR1 reads PRHDT; CDR2 reads FYEKMQ (reference sequence). The CDR3 is 14 residues long. The CDR3 loop reads CASSGSTGQETQYF. The CDR3, as DNA: TGTGCCAGCAGCGGTTCGACAGGGCAAGAGACCCAGTACTTC.

This clonotype was seen many times. This chain uses TRBV6-1 with TRBJ2-2, with 10 bases that match TRBD1. With V trimmed by 4 bases and J by 6 bases, 8 bases remained unmatched. The CDR3 contains 16 residues. The V gene's germline CDR1 is MNHNS and CDR2 SASEGT. The CDR3 is CASSVTGTGVAGELFF. DNA for the CDR3: TGTGCCAGCAGTGTGACCGGGACAGGGGTGGCCGGGGAGCTGTTTTTT.

This clonotype occurred many times. This sequence joins TRBV29-1 and TRBJ2-7, with a weak D call TRBD2 (6 bases). The length of the CDR3 is 13 residues. CDR1 and CDR2 from the germline V gene are SQVTM and ANQGSEA. Deletions cut 6 bases from V and 0 bases from J, with 12 bases between. CDR3 sequence reads: CSVPGLASYEQYF. The CDR3 DNA reads as TGCAGCGTACCGGGACTCGCCTCCTACGAGCAGTACTTC.

There are many counts of this clonotype. This chain links TRBV12-5 with TRBJ2-5; D is perhaps TRBD1 (5 bases). The CDR3 runs to 15 residues. Trimming stripped 1 base from V and 4 bases from J, with 13 bases between. The V gene's germline CDR1 is LGHNT and CDR2 FRNRAP. The CDR3 spells CASGLDAGYGETQYF. The CDR3 DNA sequence: TGTGCTAGTGGTTTGGACGCAGGGTACGGAGAGACCCAGTACTTC.

This clonotype was counted only a few times. This sequence joins TRBV10-3 and TRBJ1-1, with a tentative D call TRBD1 (6 bases). V shed 8 bases and J shed 3 bases, with 16 bases lying between them. The CDR3 spans 14 residues. Per the germline V gene, CDR1 is ENHRY and CDR2 is SYGVKD. The CDR3 nucleotides read TGTGCCATCGGGCGCCCGGACAGAGACACTGAAGCTTTCTTT. Translating it yields CAIGRPDRDTEAFF.

This clonotype was observed a handful of times. Just one base apart from a much larger clone, this may be a read error. This chain uses TRBV29-1 with TRBJ2-5; D uncertain. Germline V gives CDR1 SQVTM, CDR2 ANQGSEA. The ends were cut back, 3 bases at V and 8 bases at J, with 13 bases in the middle. This CDR3 has 12 residues. CDR3: CSVELTGDTQYF. The CDR3, as DNA: TGCAGCGTTGAGTTAACCGGAGATACCCAGTACTTC. The complete variable domain, with remaining parts taken from reference TRBV29-1 and TRBJ2-5, reads SAVISQKPSRDICQRGTSLTIQCQVDSQVTMMFWYRQQPGQSLTLIATANQGSEATYESGFVIDKFPISRPNLTFSTLTVSNMSPEDSSIYLCSVELTGDTQYFGPGTRLLVL.

This clonotype was seen ten or more times. This rearrangement joins TRBV28 to TRBJ1-2; 12 bases align to TRBD1. CDR3 size: 18 residues. The germline gives CDR1 MDHEN, CDR2 SYDVKM. The trim removed 5 bases at V and 4 bases at J, leaving 14 bases unmatched. The chain's CDR3 is CASSAPGTGGARSYGYTF. Written as DNA, the CDR3 is TGTGCCAGCAGTGCACCCGGGACAGGGGGCGCGAGGAGCTATGGCTACACCTTC.

The sample holds many counts of this clonotype. The rearrangement links TRBV6-1 to TRBJ1-2; a weak D match, TRBD1 (6 bases). The CDR3 sequence is 17 residues long. The V gene's germline CDR1 is MNHNS and CDR2 SASEGT. The germline V and J ends were trimmed by 8 bases and 8 bases, with 30 bases remaining between them. The CDR3 DNA reads TGTGCCAGCGCACCGCTCGAGACAGGCCCCCCGAGGAGAGGCTACACCTTC. Its translation is CASAPLETGPPRRGYTF.

This clonotype occurred many times. V usage is TRBV27 and J usage is TRBJ2-7; D gene ambiguous. The germline gives CDR1 MNHEY, CDR2 SMNVEV (reference sequence). The V end was cut by 3 bases, the J end by 6 bases, with 9 bases between. The CDR3 sequence is 12 residues long. The CDR3 loop is CASSLPGREQYF. CDR3 sequence (DNA): TGTGCCAGCAGTTTGCCAGGCCGCGAGCAGTACTTC.

This clonotype has at least ten counts. V is TRBV14 and J is TRBJ2-7, with 11 nucleotides matching TRBD1. The CDR3 runs 15 residues. Germline-derived CDR1 and CDR2 are SGHDN and FVKESK. Trimming cost V 3 bases and J 3 bases; bases outside gene matches: 4. The CDR3 loop reads CASSQVGQGDYEQYF. The CDR3, as DNA: TGTGCCAGCAGCCAGGTGGGACAGGGGGACTACGAGCAGTACTTC.

This clonotype has a count of ten or more. J is TRBJ1-2 and V is TRBV19; 8 bases agree with TRBD1. Trimming removed 4 bases from V and 4 bases from J; junction bases left unmatched: 8. The V gene's germline CDR1 is LNHDA and CDR2 SQIVND (reference sequence). The CDR3 loop spans 15 amino acids. The CDR3 nucleotides are TGTGCCAGTAGTAGTCACCGGGACAGGTTCTATGGCTACACCTTC. Translating it yields CASSSHRDRFYGYTF.

This clonotype occurred a few times. The V gene is TRBV28, the J gene TRBJ2-7; D is tentatively TRBD1 or TRBD2 (5 bases each). Between the trimmed V and J ends, which lost 7 bases and 4 bases, there was a span of 17 bases. The CDR3 has 14 amino acids. Germline assignment: CDR1 MDHEN and CDR2 SYDVKM. CDR3 sequence (DNA): TGTGCCAGCAACACCGGGGCTAGAATTTACGAGCAGTACTTC. Its protein is CASNTGARIYEQYF.

This chain links TRBV11-2 with TRBJ2-7; TRBD2 agrees at 10 bases. The CDR3 length is 19 residues. The V gene's germline CDR1 is SGHAT and CDR2 FQNNGV. With V trimmed by 3 bases and J by 2 bases, 16 bases remained unmatched. CDR3 in DNA: TGTGCCAGCAGCTTTAGATTAGGGCTAGCGGGGGTCCGCCCCTACGAGCAGTACTTC. Amino acids: CASSFRLGLAGVRPYEQYF.